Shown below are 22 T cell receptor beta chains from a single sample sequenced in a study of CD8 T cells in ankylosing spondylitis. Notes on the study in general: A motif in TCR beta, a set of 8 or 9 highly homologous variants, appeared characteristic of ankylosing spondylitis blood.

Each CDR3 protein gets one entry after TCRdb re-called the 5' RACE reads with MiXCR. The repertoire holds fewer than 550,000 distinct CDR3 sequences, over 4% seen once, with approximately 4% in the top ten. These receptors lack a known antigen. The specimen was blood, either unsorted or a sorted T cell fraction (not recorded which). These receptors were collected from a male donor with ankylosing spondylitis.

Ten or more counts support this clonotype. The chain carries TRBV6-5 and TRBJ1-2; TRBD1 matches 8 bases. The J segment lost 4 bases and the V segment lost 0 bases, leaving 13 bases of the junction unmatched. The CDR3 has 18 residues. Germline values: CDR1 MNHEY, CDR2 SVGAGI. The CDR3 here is CASSYSATGDYFGYGYTF. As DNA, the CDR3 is TGTGCCAGCAGTTACTCGGCGACAGGGGACTATTTCGGCTATGGCTACACCTTC.

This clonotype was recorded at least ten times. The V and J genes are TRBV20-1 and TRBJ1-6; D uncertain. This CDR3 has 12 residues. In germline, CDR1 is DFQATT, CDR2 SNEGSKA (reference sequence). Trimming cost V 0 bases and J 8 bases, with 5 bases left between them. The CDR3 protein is CSARDGHSPLHF. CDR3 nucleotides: TGCAGTGCTAGAGATGGCCATTCACCCCTCCACTTT.

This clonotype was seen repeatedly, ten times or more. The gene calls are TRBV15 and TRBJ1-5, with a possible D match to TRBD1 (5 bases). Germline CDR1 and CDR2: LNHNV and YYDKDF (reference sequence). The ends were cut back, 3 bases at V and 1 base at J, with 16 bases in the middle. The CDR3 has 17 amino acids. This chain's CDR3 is CATSSKQAYQSNQPQHF. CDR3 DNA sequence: TGTGCCACCAGCAGCAAACAGGCCTACCAGAGCAATCAGCCCCAGCATTTT.

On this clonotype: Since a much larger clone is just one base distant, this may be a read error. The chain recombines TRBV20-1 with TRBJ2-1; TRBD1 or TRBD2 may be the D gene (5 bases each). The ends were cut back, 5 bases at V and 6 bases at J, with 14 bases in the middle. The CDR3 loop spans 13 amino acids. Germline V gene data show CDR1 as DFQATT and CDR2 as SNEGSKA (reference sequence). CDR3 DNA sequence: TGCAGTGCTCCGGGGCTGTCGGTCAATGAGCAGTTCTTC. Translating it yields CSAPGLSVNEQFF.

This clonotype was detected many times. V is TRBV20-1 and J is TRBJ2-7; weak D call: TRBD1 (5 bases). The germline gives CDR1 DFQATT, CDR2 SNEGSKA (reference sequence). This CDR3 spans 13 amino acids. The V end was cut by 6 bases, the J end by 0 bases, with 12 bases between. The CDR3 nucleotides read TGCAGTGCCTTGACGACAGTCTCCTACGAGCAGTACTTC. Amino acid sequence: CSALTTVSYEQYF.

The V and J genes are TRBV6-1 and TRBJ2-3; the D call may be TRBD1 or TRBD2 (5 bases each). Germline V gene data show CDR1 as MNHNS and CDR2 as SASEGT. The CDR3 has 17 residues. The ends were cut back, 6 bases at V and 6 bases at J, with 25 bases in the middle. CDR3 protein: CASRNLPGPQPGDTQYF. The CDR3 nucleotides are TGTGCCAGCAGAAACTTACCGGGACCCCAACCCGGGGATACGCAGTATTTT.

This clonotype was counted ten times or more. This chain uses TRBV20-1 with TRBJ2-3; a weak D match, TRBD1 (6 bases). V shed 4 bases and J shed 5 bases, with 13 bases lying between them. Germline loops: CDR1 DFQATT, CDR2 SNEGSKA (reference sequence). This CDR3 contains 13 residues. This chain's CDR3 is CSANQGPQDTQYF. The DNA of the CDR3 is TGCAGTGCTAACCAGGGGCCCCAAGATACGCAGTATTTT.

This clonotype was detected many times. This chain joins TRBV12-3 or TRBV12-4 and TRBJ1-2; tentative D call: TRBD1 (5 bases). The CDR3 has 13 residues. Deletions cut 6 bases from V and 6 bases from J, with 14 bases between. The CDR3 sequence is CASSPTRGDGYTF. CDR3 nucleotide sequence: TGTGCCAGCAGCCCGACCCGGGGCGATGGCTACACCTTC.

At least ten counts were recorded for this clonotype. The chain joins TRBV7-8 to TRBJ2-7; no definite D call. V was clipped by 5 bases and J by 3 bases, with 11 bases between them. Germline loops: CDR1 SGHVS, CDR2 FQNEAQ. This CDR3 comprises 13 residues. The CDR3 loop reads CASSGPVGYEQYF. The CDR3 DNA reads TGTGCCAGCAGCGGCCCAGTGGGCTACGAGCAGTACTTC.

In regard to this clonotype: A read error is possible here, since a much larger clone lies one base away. The CDR3 is CASSQDPSGEPQYF. The DNA for the CDR3 is TGTGCCAGCAGCCAAGACCCTAGTGGAGAGCCCCAGTACTTC. J is TRBJ2-5 and V is TRBV14; D ambiguous. The CDR3 runs 14 residues. Looked up from germline, CDR1 is SGHDN and CDR2 is FVKESK.

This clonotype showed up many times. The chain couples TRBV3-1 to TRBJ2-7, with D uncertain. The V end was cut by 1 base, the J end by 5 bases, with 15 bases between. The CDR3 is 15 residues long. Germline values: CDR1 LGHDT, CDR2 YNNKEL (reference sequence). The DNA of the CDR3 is TGTGCCAGCAGCCAAGTCCCAGGCATCCCCCACGAGCAGTACTTC. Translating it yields CASSQVPGIPHEQYF.

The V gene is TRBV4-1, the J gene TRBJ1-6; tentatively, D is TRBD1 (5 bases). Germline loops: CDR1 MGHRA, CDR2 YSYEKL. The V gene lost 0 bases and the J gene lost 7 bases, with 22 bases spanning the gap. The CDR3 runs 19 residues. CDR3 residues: CASSQERGTGSSGNSPLHF. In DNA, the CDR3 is TGCGCCAGCAGCCAAGAAAGGGGCACAGGTTCCTCGGGCAATTCACCCCTCCACTTT.

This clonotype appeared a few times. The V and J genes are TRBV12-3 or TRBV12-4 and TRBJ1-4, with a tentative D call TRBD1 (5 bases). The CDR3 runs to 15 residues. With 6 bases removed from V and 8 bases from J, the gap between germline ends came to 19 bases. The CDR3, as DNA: TGTGCCAGCAGCCGCGGGACTGTCGGACGGGAAAAACTGTTTTTT. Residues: CASSRGTVGREKLFF.

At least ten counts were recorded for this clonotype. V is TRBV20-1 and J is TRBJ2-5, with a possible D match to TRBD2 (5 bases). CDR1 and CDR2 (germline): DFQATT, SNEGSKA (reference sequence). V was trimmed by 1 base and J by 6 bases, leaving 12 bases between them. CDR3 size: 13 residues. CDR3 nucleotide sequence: TGCAGTGCTAGAGGTCTCGGGATAAAGACCCAGTACTTC. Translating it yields CSARGLGIKTQYF.

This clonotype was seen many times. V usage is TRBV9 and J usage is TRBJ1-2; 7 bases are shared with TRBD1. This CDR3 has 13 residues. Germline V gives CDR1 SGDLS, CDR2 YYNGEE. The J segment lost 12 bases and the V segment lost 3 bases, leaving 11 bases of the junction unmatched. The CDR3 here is CASSARGRGTDTF. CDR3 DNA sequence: TGTGCCAGCAGCGCTCGGGGCAGGGGGACAGACACCTTC.

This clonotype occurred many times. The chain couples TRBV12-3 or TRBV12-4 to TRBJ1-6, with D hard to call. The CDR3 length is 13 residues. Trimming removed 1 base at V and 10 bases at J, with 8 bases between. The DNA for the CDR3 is TGTGCCAGCAGTTTAGGGGCTTACTCACCCCTCCACTTT. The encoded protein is CASSLGAYSPLHF.

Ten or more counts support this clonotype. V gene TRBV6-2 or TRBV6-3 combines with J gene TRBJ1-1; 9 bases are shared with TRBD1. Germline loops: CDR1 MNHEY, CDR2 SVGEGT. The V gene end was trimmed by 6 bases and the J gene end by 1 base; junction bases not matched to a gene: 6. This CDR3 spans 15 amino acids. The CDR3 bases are TGTGCCAGCAGAGAACAGGGGGCAGGGAACACTGAAGCTTTCTTT. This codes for CASREQGAGNTEAFF.

CDR3 protein: CASRRDYNEQFF. DNA for the CDR3: TGCGCCAGCAGACGGGACTACAATGAGCAGTTCTTC. The V gene is TRBV10-2, the J gene TRBJ2-1, with D possibly matching TRBD2 (5 bases). CDR1 is WSHSY and CDR2 is SAAADI in the germline V gene. The ends were cut back, 6 bases at V and 3 bases at J, with 6 bases in the middle. This CDR3 is 12 amino acids long.

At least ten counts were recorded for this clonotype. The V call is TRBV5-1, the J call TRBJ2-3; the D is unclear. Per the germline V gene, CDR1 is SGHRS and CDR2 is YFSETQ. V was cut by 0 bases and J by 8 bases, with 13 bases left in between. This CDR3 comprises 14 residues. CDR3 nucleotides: TGCGCCAGCAGCTTGGGGCAGTTGTTCGGTACGCAGTATTTT. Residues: CASSLGQLFGTQYF.

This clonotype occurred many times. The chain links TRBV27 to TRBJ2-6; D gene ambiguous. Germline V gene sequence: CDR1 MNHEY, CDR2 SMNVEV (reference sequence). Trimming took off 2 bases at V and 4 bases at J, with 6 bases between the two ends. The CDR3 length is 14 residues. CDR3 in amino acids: CASSLQVGANVLTF. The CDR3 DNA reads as TGTGCCAGCAGTTTACAGGTGGGGGCCAACGTCCTGACTTTC.

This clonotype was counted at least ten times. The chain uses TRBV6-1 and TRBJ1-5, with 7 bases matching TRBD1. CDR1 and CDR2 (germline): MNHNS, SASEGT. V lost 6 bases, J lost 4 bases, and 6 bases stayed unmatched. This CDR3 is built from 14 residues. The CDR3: CASRPTGQNQPQHF. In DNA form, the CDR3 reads TGTGCCAGCAGACCGACAGGGCAGAATCAGCCCCAGCATTTT.

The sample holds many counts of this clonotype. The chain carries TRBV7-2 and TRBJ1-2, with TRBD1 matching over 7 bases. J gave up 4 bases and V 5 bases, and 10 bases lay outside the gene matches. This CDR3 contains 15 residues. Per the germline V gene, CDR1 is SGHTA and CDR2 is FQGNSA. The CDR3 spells CASSVSPGQSYGYTF. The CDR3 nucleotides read TGTGCCAGCAGCGTTAGTCCGGGACAGAGCTATGGCTACACCTTC.